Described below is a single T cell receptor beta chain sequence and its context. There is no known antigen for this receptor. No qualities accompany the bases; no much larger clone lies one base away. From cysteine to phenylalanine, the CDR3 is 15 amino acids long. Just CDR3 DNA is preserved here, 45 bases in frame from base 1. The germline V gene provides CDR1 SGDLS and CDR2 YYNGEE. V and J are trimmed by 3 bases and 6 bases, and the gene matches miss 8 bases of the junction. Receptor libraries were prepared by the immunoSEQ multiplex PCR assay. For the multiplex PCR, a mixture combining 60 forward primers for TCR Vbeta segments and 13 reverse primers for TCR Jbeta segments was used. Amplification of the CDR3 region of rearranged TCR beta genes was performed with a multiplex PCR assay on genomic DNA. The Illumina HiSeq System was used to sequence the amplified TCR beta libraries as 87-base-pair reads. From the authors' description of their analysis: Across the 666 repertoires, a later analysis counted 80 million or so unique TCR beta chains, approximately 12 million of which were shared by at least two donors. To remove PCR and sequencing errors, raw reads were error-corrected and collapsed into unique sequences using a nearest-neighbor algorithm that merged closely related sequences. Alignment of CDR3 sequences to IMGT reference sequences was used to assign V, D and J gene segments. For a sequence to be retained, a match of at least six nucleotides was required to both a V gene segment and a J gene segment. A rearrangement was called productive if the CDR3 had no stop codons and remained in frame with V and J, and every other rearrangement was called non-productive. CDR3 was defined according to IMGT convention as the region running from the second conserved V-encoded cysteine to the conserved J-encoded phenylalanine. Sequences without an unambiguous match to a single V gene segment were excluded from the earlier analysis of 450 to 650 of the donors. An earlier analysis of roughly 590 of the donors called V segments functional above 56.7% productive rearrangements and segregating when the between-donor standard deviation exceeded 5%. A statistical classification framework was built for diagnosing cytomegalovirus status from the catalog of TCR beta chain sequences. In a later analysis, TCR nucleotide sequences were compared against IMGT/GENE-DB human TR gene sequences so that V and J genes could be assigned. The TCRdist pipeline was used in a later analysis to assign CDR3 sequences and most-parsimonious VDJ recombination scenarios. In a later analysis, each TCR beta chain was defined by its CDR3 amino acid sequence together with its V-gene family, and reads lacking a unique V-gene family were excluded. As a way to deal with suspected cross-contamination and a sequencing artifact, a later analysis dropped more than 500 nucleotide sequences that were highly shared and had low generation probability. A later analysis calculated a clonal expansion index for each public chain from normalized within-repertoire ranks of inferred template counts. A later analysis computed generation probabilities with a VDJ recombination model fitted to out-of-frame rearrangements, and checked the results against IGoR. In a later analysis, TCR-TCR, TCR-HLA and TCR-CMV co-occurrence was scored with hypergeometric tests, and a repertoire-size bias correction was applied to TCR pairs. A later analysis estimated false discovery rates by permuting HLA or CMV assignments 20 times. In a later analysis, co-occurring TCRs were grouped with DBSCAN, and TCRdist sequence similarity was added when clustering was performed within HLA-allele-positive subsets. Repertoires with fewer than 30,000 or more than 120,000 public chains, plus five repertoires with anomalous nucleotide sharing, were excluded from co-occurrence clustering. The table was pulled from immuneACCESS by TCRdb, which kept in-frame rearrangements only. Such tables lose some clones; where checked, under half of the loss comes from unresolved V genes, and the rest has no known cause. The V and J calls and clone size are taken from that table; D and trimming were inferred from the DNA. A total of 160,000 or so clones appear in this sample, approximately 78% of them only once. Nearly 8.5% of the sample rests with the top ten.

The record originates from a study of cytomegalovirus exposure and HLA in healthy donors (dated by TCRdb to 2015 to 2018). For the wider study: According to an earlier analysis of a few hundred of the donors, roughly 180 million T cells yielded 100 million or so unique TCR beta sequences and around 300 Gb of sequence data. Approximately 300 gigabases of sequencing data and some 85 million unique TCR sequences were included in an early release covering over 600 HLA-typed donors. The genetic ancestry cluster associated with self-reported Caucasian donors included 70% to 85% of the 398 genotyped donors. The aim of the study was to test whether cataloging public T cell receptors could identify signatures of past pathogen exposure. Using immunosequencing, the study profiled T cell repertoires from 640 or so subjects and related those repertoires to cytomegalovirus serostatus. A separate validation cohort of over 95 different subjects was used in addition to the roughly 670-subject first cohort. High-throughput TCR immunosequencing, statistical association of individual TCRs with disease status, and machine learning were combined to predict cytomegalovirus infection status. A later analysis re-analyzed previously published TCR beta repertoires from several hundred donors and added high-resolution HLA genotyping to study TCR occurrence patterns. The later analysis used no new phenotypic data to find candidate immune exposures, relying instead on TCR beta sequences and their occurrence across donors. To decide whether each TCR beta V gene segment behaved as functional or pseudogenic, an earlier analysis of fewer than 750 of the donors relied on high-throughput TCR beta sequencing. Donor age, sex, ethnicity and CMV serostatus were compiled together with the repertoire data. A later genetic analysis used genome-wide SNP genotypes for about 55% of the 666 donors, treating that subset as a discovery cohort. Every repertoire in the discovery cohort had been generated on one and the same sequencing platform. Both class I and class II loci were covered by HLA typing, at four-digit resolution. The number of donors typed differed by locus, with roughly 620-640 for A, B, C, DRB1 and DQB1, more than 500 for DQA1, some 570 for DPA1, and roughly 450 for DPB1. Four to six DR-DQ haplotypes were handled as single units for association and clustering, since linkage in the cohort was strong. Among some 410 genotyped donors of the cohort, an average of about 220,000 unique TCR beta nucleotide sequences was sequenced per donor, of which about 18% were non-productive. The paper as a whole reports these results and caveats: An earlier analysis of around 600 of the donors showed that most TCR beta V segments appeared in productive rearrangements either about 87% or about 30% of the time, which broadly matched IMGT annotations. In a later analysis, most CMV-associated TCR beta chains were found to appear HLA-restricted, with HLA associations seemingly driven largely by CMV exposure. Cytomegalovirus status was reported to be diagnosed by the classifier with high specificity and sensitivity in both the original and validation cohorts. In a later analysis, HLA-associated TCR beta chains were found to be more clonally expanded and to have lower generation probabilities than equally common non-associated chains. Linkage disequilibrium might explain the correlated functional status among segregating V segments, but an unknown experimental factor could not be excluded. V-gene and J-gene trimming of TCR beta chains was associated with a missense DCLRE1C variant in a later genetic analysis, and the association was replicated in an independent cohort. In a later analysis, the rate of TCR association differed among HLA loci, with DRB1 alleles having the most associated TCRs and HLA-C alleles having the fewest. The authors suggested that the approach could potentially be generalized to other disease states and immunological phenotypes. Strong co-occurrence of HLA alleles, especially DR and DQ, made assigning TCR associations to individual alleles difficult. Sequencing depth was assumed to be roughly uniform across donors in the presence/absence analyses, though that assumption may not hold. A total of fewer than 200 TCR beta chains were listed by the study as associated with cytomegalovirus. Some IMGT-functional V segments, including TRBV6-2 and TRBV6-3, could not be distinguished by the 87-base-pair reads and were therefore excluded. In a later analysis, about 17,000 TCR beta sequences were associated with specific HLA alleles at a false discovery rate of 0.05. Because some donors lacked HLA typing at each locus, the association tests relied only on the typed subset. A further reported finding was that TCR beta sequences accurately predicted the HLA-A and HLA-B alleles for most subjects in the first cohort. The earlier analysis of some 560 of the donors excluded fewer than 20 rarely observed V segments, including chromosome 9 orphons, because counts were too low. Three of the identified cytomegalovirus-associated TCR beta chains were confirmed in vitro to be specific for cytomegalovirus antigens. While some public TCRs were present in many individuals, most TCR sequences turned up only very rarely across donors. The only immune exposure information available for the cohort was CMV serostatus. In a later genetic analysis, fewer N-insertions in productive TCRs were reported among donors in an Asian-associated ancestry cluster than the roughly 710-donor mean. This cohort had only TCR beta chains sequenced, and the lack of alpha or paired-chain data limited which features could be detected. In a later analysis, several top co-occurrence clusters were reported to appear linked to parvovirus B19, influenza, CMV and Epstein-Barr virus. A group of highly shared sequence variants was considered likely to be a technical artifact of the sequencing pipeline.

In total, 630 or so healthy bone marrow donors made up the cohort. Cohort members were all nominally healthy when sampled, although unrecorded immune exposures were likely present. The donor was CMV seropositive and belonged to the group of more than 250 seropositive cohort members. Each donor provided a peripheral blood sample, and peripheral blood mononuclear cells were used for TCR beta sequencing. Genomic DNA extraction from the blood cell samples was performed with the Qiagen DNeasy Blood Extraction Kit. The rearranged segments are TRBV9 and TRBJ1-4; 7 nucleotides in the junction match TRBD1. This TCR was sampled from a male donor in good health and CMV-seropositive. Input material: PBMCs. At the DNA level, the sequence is TGTGCCAGCAGCGGAACAGGGGCCTGGGATGAAAAACTGTTTTTT. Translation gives CASSGTGAWDEKLFF.